This T cell receptor beta chain stems from a study of T cells in Graves' hyperthyroidism and ophthalmopathy. Amplified regions were TCR beta CDR3 sequences from RNA transcripts. First-round RT-PCR of the TCR CDR3 relied on the HTBI primer set. TCRdb fed the multiplex PCR reads into MiXCR, producing one record per CDR3 protein. Among about 640,000 distinct CDR3 sequences listed, roughly 14% were seen once. This clonotype came up a few times. This CDR3 has 17 amino acids. V was pared by 0 bases and J by 2 bases, with 7 bases of the junction left unmatched. CDR1 is SGDLS, CDR2 YYNGEE, per germline. This chain links TRBV9 with TRBJ2-3; TRBD2 agrees at 9 bases. The clonotype originates from a woman between 50 and 59 years old with Graves' ophthalmopathy. Sequencing was performed on blood. CDR3 sequence (DNA): TGTGCCAGCAGCGTAGCGGCCGGACTAGCGCCCACAGATACGCAGTATTTT. It yields the protein CASSVAAGLAPTDTQYF.